Following are 32 T cell receptor beta chains from one sample sequenced in a study of tumor-infiltrating lymphocytes in localized non-small cell lung cancer. Clones were sequenced by immunoSEQ multiplex PCR, and TCRdb holds only the in-frame ones, with some missing. Of under 10,000 clones listed, roughly 80% were seen once; the top ten hold 17%. What was sequenced was uninvolved lung tissue not adjacent to the tumor. These receptors originate from a human donor with non-small cell lung cancer.

The chain links TRBV6-5 to TRBJ1-5; the D gene is possibly TRBD1 (5 bases). The germline gives CDR1 MNHEY, CDR2 SVGAGI. CDR3 length: 13 amino acids. V was clipped by 5 bases and J by 3 bases, with 8 bases between them. The CDR3 nucleotides are TGTGCCAGCAGTCAGACAGCCAATCAGCCCCAGCATTTT. This translates into CASSQTANQPQHF.

V usage is TRBV11-2 and J usage is TRBJ2-6; D gene ambiguous. V dropped 0 bases and J dropped 4 bases, with 7 bases sitting between them. From germline, CDR1 is SGHAT and CDR2 FQNNGV. There are 15 residues in the CDR3. This CDR3 is CASSLDRAGANVLTF. CDR3 coding DNA: TGTGCCAGCAGCTTAGATAGGGCAGGGGCCAACGTCCTGACTTTC.

V and J are TRBV30 and TRBJ1-4; D unclear. V lost 3 bases, J lost 11 bases, and 22 bases lay in between. The CDR3 runs to 15 residues. CDR1 is GTSNPN and CDR2 is SVGIG in the germline V gene (reference sequence). CDR3 sequence reads: CAWSNPGARREKLFF. For the CDR3, the DNA is TGTGCCTGGAGCAATCCGGGCGCGAGGCGAGAGAAACTGTTTTTT.

The J gene is TRBJ1-4, the V gene TRBV19, with D perhaps TRBD1 (5 bases). Trimming stripped 5 bases from V and 0 bases from J, with 10 bases between. The CDR3 consists of 15 residues. Germline V gene lookup returns CDR1 LNHDA and CDR2 SQIVND (reference sequence). The CDR3 nucleotides read TGTGCCAGTAGTTGGGGGACCGCAACTAATGAAAAACTGTTTTTT. Encoded protein: CASSWGTATNEKLFF.

This clone has just a few counts. This chain uses TRBV5-6 with TRBJ1-5; maybe TRBD1 (5 bases). The CDR3 extends over 13 amino acids. The germline V gene encodes CDR1 SGHDT and CDR2 YYEEEE. Trimming removed 3 bases at V and 4 bases at J, with 8 bases between. The CDR3 DNA is TGTGCCAGCAGCTGGGGGACGAATCAGCCCCAGCATTTT. It encodes CASSWGTNQPQHF.

The chain employs TRBV11-2 and TRBJ2-1, with a possible D match to TRBD1 (6 bases). The CDR3 consists of 14 residues. With 4 bases removed from V and 4 bases from J, the gap between germline ends came to 11 bases. Germline CDR1 and CDR2: SGHAT and FQNNGV. The CDR3 is CASSSGQLYNEQFF. CDR3 DNA sequence: TGTGCCAGCAGCTCCGGACAGCTTTACAATGAGCAGTTCTTC.

The V and J genes are TRBV30 and TRBJ2-3, with D unclear. V lost 4 bases and J lost 8, with 16 bases in between. Germline V gene sequence: CDR1 GTSNPN, CDR2 SVGIG (reference sequence). The CDR3 is made up of 13 amino acids. The CDR3 here is CAWNGYEVRTQYF. As DNA, the CDR3 is TGTGCCTGGAACGGATATGAGGTTCGTACGCAGTATTTT.

This chain links TRBV27 with TRBJ1-6, with D tentatively TRBD1 (6 bases). CDR3 length: 14 residues. Trimming left V 5 bases short and J 7 bases short, with 12 bases between. CDR1 and CDR2 (germline): MNHEY, SMNVEV (reference sequence). The CDR3 reads CASSRGAGNSPLHF. The DNA for the CDR3 is TGTGCCAGCAGTAGGGGGGCCGGCAATTCACCCCTCCACTTT.

This rearrangement joins TRBV11-3 to TRBJ2-2, with D possibly being TRBD1 or TRBD2 (5 bases each). Trimming stripped 4 bases from V and 2 bases from J, with 11 bases between. CDR1 and CDR2 from the germline V gene are SGHNT and YENEEA. This CDR3 spans 15 amino acids. The CDR3 sequence is CASSSRDLNTGELFF. The CDR3 DNA reads as TGTGCCAGCAGCTCCCGGGACCTAAACACCGGGGAGCTGTTTTTT.

The chain joins TRBV18 to TRBJ2-7; 11 bases agree with TRBD2. The CDR3 contains 16 residues. Germline CDR1 is KGHSH and CDR2 is LQKENI. The junction had 5 bases not matched to a gene; V was cut back by 4 bases and J by 0 bases. Here the CDR3 reads CASSQTSGGYSYEQYF. As DNA, the CDR3 is TGTGCCAGCTCACAAACTAGCGGGGGCTACTCCTACGAGCAGTACTTC.

J is TRBJ1-1 and V is TRBV7-3; 7 positions match TRBD1. V lost 5 bases to trimming and J lost 2 bases; unmatched junction nucleotides: 5. Germline values: CDR1 SGHTA, CDR2 FQGTGA. The CDR3 length is 14 residues. In DNA form, the CDR3 reads TGTGCCAGCAGCACCCGACAGGGAAACACTGAAGCTTTCTTT. This codes for CASSTRQGNTEAFF.

The chain has TRBV28 and TRBJ2-5; tentatively, D is TRBD1 (6 bases). This CDR3 region has 15 residues. V was pared by 7 bases and J by 4 bases, with 19 bases between. Germline V lookup: CDR1 MDHEN, CDR2 SYDVKM. The CDR3 is CASTPGGRDGETQYF. The CDR3 DNA sequence: TGTGCCAGCACCCCTGGGGGCCGGGACGGAGAGACCCAGTACTTC.

This clone was found once. The rearrangement links TRBV7-2 to TRBJ1-2; TRBD1 agrees at 7 bases. Germline CDR1 and CDR2: SGHTA and FQGNSA. This CDR3 comprises 14 residues. V lost 1 base and J lost 8; bases outside the gene matches: 7. The CDR3 region is CASSLGGTAGGYTF. CDR3 sequence (DNA): TGTGCCAGCAGCTTAGGAGGGACAGCCGGCGGCTACACCTTC.

This clone is labeled medium-sized. V is TRBV5-1 and J is TRBJ2-5; the match to TRBD1 covers 10 bases. Germline values: CDR1 SGHRS, CDR2 YFSETQ. V lost 4 bases to trimming and J lost 2 bases; unmatched junction nucleotides: 8. CDR3 length equals 16 residues. In DNA, the CDR3 is TGCGCCAGCAGCGTGACAGGGGGCGATTATCAAGAGACCCAGTACTTC. Its protein product is CASSVTGGDYQETQYF.

The CDR3 DNA reads as TGTGCCAGCAGCTTGGAGAGGACAGGGGCAGGAGATACGCAGTATTTT. This translates into CASSLERTGAGDTQYF. This sequence joins TRBV5-5 and TRBJ2-3, with 9 nucleotides matching TRBD1. Looked up from germline, CDR1 is SGHKS and CDR2 is YYEKEE (reference sequence). Losses at the gene ends were 0 bases for V and 5 bases for J; bases not matched to a gene: 7. This CDR3 region has 16 residues.

This clone was seen a handful of times. The genes are TRBV6-1 and TRBJ1-1; 9 bases agree with TRBD1. V lost 7 bases, J lost 3 bases, and 9 bases stayed unmatched. The germline V gene has CDR1 MNHNS and CDR2 SASEGT. This CDR3 region has 15 residues. CDR3 DNA sequence: TGTGCCAGCAAAGACAGGGGGTATCGGGACACTGAAGCTTTCTTT. It encodes CASKDRGYRDTEAFF.

This chain joins TRBV5-1 and TRBJ1-5; D gene ambiguous. V was pared by 3 bases and J by 4 bases, with 8 bases between. CDR1 SGHRS and CDR2 YFSETQ come from the germline V gene. This CDR3 spans 13 amino acids. CDR3 DNA sequence: TGCGCCAGCAGCTCAGACCCTAATCAGCCCCAGCATTTT. Amino acids: CASSSDPNQPQHF.

This chain connects TRBV29-1 to TRBJ2-5; weak D call: TRBD2 (6 bases). V lost 7 bases to trimming and J lost 1 base, with 13 bases between them. Germline loops: CDR1 SQVTM, CDR2 ANQGSEA. CDR3 length equals 13 residues. The CDR3 spells CSGAGQVQETQYF. CDR3 sequence (DNA): TGCAGCGGCGCGGGGCAGGTCCAAGAGACCCAGTACTTC.

This clone was detected only once. The V gene is TRBV18, the J gene TRBJ1-5; D is unclear. The V gene's germline CDR1 is KGHSH and CDR2 LQKENI. This CDR3 spans 13 amino acids. Trimming shortened V by 6 bases and J by 7 bases, and 13 bases separated the two germline ends. The CDR3 nucleotides are TGTGCCAGCTCGTCAGATATAGAACAGCCCCAGCATTTT. Translation: CASSSDIEQPQHF.

This CDR3 is CASSPRLAGIYNEQFF. CDR3 DNA: TGTGCCAGCAGCCCGAGACTAGCGGGGATATACAATGAGCAGTTCTTC. The chain uses TRBV11-2 and TRBJ2-1; TRBD2 aligns across 11 bases. The CDR3 spans 16 residues. The germline V gene encodes CDR1 SGHAT and CDR2 FQNNGV. After removal of 5 bases from V and 4 bases from J, the junction contained 7 bases not matched to a gene.

CDR3 sequence: CASSLAGEGYTF. The CDR3, as DNA: TGCGCCAGCAGCTTAGCAGGGGAAGGCTACACCTTC. The chain employs TRBV5-1 and TRBJ1-2; weak D call: TRBD1 (6 bases). Germline V gene sequence: CDR1 SGHRS, CDR2 YFSETQ. Between the trimmed V and J ends, which lost 2 bases and 8 bases, there was a span of 10 bases. The CDR3 has 12 amino acids.

The gene calls are TRBV30 and TRBJ2-1; tentative D call: TRBD2 (7 bases). The CDR3 extends over 16 amino acids. Per germline, CDR1 GTSNPN and CDR2 SVGIG (reference sequence). The V gene lost 0 bases and the J gene lost 4 bases, with 16 bases spanning the gap. DNA of the CDR3: TGTGCCTGGAGTGTCTGGGGCGGGGGCGTTTACAATGAGCAGTTCTTC. Protein sequence: CAWSVWGGGVYNEQFF.

The chain recombines TRBV11-3 with TRBJ1-1; D not certain. The CDR3 is made up of 13 amino acids. V lost 1 base and J lost 0, with 3 bases in between. Germline V CDR1 and CDR2: SGHNT, YENEEA. The CDR3 is CASSLGMNTEAFF. The DNA of the CDR3 is TGTGCCAGCAGCTTAGGCATGAACACTGAAGCTTTCTTT.

The V and J genes are TRBV4-1 and TRBJ1-1; possible D gene TRBD1, 6 bases. Trimming removed 6 bases at V and 5 bases at J, with 22 bases between. Germline CDR1 and CDR2: MGHRA and YSYEKL. The CDR3 loop spans 16 amino acids. CDR3 region: CASRSPGTSRKTEAFF. The CDR3, as DNA: TGCGCCAGCAGGTCTCCCGGGACATCGAGAAAGACTGAAGCTTTCTTT.

This chain uses TRBV7-3 with TRBJ1-5; D unclear. This CDR3 has 13 amino acids. Germline V gives CDR1 SGHTA, CDR2 FQGTGA. Trimming pared 0 bases from V and 6 bases from J, leaving 6 bases between. The CDR3 sequence is CASSLTAGQPQHF. In nucleotides, the CDR3 is TGTGCCAGCAGCTTAACTGCGGGTCAGCCCCAGCATTTT.

The rearrangement uses TRBV28 and TRBJ2-3; a weak D match, TRBD2 (7 bases). CDR3 length: 14 residues. The V gene lost 6 bases and the J gene lost 6 bases, with 16 bases spanning the gap. Per the germline V gene, CDR1 is MDHEN and CDR2 is SYDVKM. CDR3 region: CASSPLGGADTQYF. DNA of the CDR3: TGTGCCAGCAGCCCTTTGGGGGGGGCGGATACGCAGTATTTT.

The chain recombines TRBV7-2 with TRBJ2-3, with D possibly TRBD1 on 6 matching bases. With 8 bases removed from V and 1 base from J, the gap between germline ends came to 7 bases. Germline V gene sequence: CDR1 SGHTA, CDR2 FQGNSA. The CDR3 sequence is 12 residues long. The CDR3 DNA reads as TGTGCCAGCTCAGGGGGCACAGATACGCAGTATTTT. Its translation is CASSGGTDTQYF.

The J gene is TRBJ1-2, the V gene TRBV29-1; tentatively, D is TRBD1 (5 bases). CDR1 SQVTM and CDR2 ANQGSEA come from the germline V gene. Trimming removed 3 bases from V and 0 bases from J, with 11 bases in between. CDR3 length equals 14 residues. CDR3 nucleotides: TGCAGCGTTGAGGACGACAGTTCTAACTATGGCTACACCTTC. Translation: CSVEDDSSNYGYTF.

This chain connects TRBV15 to TRBJ1-2; D unclear. CDR3 size: 16 residues. Germline CDR1 is LNHNV and CDR2 is YYDKDF (reference sequence). Trimming stripped 2 bases from V and 5 bases from J, with 18 bases between. Here the CDR3 reads CATSRLRAGIGYGYTF. The CDR3 DNA reads as TGTGCCACCAGCAGACTACGTGCCGGAATTGGATATGGCTACACCTTC.

This clone was seen only a few times. The V call is TRBV7-6, the J call TRBJ1-2, with D hard to call. Germline CDR1 reads SGHVS; CDR2 reads FNYEAQ. The CDR3 totals 12 residues. Trimming left V 1 base short and J 8 bases short, with 8 bases between. The CDR3 loop is CASSLDIGGYTF. CDR3 sequence (DNA): TGTGCCAGCAGCTTAGACATCGGGGGCTACACCTTC.

J is TRBJ2-7 and V is TRBV5-8, with D possibly being TRBD1 (5 bases). The CDR3 consists of 14 residues. The germline gives CDR1 SGHTS, CDR2 YDEGEE. The V end was cut by 2 bases, the J end by 0 bases, with 9 bases between. The CDR3 bases are TGTGCCAGCAGCTTCGACAGAAACTCCTACGAGCAGTACTTC. It is translated as CASSFDRNSYEQYF.

The chain joins TRBV12-5 to TRBJ2-5, with 7 bases lining up with TRBD1. Looked up from germline, CDR1 is LGHNT and CDR2 is FRNRAP. This CDR3 contains 11 residues. V lost 6 bases to trimming and J lost 5 bases; unmatched junction nucleotides: 0. CDR3 coding DNA: TGTGCTAGTGGCAGGGGGGAGACCCAGTACTTC. Translation gives CASGRGETQYF.